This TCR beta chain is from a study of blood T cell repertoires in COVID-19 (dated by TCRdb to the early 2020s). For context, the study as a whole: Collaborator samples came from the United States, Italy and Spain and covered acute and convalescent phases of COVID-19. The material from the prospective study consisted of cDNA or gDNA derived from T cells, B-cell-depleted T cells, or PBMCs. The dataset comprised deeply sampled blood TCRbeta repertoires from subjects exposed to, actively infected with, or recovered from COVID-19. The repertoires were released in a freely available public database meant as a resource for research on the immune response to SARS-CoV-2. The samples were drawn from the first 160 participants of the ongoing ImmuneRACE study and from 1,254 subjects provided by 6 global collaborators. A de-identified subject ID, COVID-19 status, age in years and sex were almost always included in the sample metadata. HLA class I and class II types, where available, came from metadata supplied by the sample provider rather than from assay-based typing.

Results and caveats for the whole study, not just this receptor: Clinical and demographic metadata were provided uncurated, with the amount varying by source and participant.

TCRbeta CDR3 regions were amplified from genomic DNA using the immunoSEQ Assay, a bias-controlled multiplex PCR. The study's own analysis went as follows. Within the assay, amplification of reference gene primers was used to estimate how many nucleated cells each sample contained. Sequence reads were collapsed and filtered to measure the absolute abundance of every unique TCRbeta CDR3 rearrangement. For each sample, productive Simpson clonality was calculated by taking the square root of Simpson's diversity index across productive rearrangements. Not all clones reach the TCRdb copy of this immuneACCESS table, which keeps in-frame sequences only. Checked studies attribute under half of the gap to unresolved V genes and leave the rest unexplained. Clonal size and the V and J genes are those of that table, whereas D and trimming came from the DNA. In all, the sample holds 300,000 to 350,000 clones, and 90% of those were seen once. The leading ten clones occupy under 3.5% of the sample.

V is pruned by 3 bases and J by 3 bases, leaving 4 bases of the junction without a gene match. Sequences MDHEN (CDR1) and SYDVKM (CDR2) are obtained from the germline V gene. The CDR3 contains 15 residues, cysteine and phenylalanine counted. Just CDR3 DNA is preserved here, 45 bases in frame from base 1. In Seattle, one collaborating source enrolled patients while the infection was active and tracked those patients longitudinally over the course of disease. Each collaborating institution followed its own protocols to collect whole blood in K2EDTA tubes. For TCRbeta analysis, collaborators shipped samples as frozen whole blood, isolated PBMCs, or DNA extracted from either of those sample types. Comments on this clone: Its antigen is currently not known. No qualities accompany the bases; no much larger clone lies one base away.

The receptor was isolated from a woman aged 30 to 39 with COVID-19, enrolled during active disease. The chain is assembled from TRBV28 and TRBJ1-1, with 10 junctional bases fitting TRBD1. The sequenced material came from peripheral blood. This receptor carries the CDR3 CASSLTGGLDTEAFF. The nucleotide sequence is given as TGTGCCAGCAGTTTGACAGGGGGCTTGGACACTGAAGCTTTCTTT.